What follows are 18 T cell receptor beta chains derived from one specimen sequenced in a study of identical twins. TCRdb reanalysed the 5' RACE reads using MiXCR and keeps one entry per CDR3 protein. Of hundreds of thousands of distinct CDR3 sequences listed, roughly an eighth are singletons. These same records also appear under a second study, on yellow fever vaccine responses in identical twins.

Sequenced sample: CD8+ T cells sorted from blood. These receptors all come from a woman aged 18-29 years in good health.

This clonotype occurred once. V is TRBV4-1 and J is TRBJ2-3; D unresolved. The CDR3 runs 15 residues. Germline values: CDR1 MGHRA, CDR2 YSYEKL. Trimming removed 1 base at V and 4 bases at J, with 12 bases between. CDR3 in DNA: TGCGCCAGCAGCCAAGGCGCTCTGGGGTCAGATACGCAGTATTTT. It encodes CASSQGALGSDTQYF.

This clonotype was detected ten times or more. The chain uses TRBV5-1 and TRBJ2-7; unclear D gene. This CDR3 contains 12 residues. Trimming stripped 7 bases from V and 5 bases from J, with 13 bases between. The germline V gene encodes CDR1 SGHRS and CDR2 YFSETQ. The CDR3 loop reads CASGEMFHEQYF. For the CDR3, the DNA is TGCGCCAGCGGCGAAATGTTCCACGAGCAGTACTTC.

The rearrangement joins TRBV27 to TRBJ2-7, with TRBD2 matching 9 bases. This CDR3 contains 16 residues. After removal of 3 bases from V and 4 bases from J, the junction contained 10 bases not matched to a gene. Germline V CDR1 and CDR2: MNHEY, SMNVEV (reference sequence). CDR3 sequence reads: CASSFLTSGGWYEQYF. CDR3 bases: TGTGCCAGCAGTTTCCTGACTAGCGGAGGATGGTACGAGCAGTACTTC.

Only a few counts were recorded for this clonotype. The J gene is TRBJ2-7, the V gene TRBV7-8; D unclear. Looked up from germline, CDR1 is SGHVS and CDR2 is FQNEAQ. The CDR3 contains 15 residues. Trimming took off 1 base at V and 0 bases at J, with 10 bases between the two ends. CDR3 region: CASSLEGGISYEQYF. CDR3 coding DNA: TGTGCCAGCAGCTTAGAGGGTGGTATCTCCTACGAGCAGTACTTC.

V gene TRBV7-8 combines with J gene TRBJ2-7, with TRBD1 matching over 8 bases. V lost 5 bases and J lost 7; bases outside the gene matches: 7. Germline CDR1 SGHVS, CDR2 FQNEAQ. The CDR3 is made up of 13 amino acids. The CDR3, as DNA: TGTGCCAGCAGCCTTGGACAGGGAATGGAGCAGTACTTC. As protein: CASSLGQGMEQYF.

This clonotype was observed a handful of times. CDR3 nucleotide sequence: TGTGCCAGCAGTGAAGGGCAGTCCTACAATGAGCAGTTCTTC. This sequence encodes CASSEGQSYNEQFF. This chain connects TRBV2 to TRBJ2-1; no firm D call. CDR1 is SNHLY and CDR2 is FYNNEI in the germline V gene. This CDR3 spans 14 amino acids. Trimming shortened V by 1 base and J by 1 base, and 5 bases separated the two germline ends.

The table lists this clonotype with a few counts. The chain couples TRBV11-2 to TRBJ2-7; D not resolved. The length of the CDR3 is 14 residues. V lost 5 bases to trimming and J lost 2 bases, with 13 bases between them. Germline CDR1 reads SGHAT; CDR2 reads FQNNGV. CDR3 loop: CASSEGRITYEQYV. The CDR3 coding sequence is TGTGCCAGCAGCGAAGGACGGATTACCTACGAGCAGTACGTC.

This clonotype occurred a few times. The chain uses TRBV20-1 and TRBJ1-5; D unresolved. The CDR3 runs to 18 residues. Trimming stripped 6 bases from V and 0 bases from J, with 24 bases between. Looked up from germline, CDR1 is DFQATT and CDR2 is SNEGSKA (reference sequence). CDR3 in amino acids: CSALPRDLGWHSNQPQHF. The CDR3 region has the DNA TGCAGTGCGCTCCCCCGAGATTTAGGTTGGCATAGCAATCAGCCCCAGCATTTT.

This clonotype appeared many times. The chain employs TRBV10-3 and TRBJ2-1; no clear D. The CDR3 has 11 amino acids. V lost 7 bases and J lost 5, with 6 bases in between. Germline V CDR1 and CDR2: ENHRY, SYGVKD. The CDR3 nucleotides read TGTGCCATCAAGTACAACAATGAGCAGTTCTTC. This codes for CAIKYNNEQFF.

The chain's CDR3 is CASIRGGRTDTQYF. The CDR3 nucleotides are TGTGCCAGCATTCGGGGGGGCCGGACAGATACGCAGTATTTT. The genes are TRBV28 and TRBJ2-3, with 8 bases lining up with TRBD2. There are 14 residues in the CDR3. V was pared by 7 bases and J by 3 bases, with 6 bases of the junction left unmatched. Germline lookup yields CDR1 MDHEN and CDR2 SYDVKM.

The chain links TRBV2 to TRBJ1-6; the D gene is possibly TRBD1 (5 bases). The CDR3 is made up of 14 amino acids. Germline assignment: CDR1 SNHLY and CDR2 FYNNEI. Trimming removed 8 bases from V and 7 bases from J, with 15 bases in between. For the CDR3, the DNA is TGTGCCAGCCAGGGAGGAAGGGTAAATTCACCCCTCCACTTT. Translated: CASQGGRVNSPLHF.

This clonotype was seen many times. This chain joins TRBV12-3 or TRBV12-4 and TRBJ2-1; weak D call: TRBD2 (5 bases). The germline V and J ends were trimmed by 4 bases and 2 bases, with 12 bases remaining between them. The CDR3 runs to 15 residues. CDR3 nucleotide sequence: TGTGCCAGCAGTTCGGAGGCTGCTCCCTACAATGAGCAGTTCTTC. It yields the protein CASSSEAAPYNEQFF.

This clonotype was counted at least ten times. This rearrangement joins TRBV7-2 to TRBJ2-3; 14 bases line up with TRBD2. Looked up from germline, CDR1 is SGHTA and CDR2 is FQGNSA. V lost 1 base and J lost 4; bases outside the gene matches: 4. This CDR3 has 17 amino acids. The CDR3 DNA reads as TGTGCCAGCAGCTTAGGACTAGCGGGAGGGCCGGCAGATACGCAGTATTTT. It encodes CASSLGLAGGPADTQYF.

This clonotype was found a few times. V gene TRBV4-1 combines with J gene TRBJ1-5; D not certain. The CDR3 totals 15 residues. Germline CDR1 MGHRA, CDR2 YSYEKL. V lost 8 bases and J lost 1, with 15 bases in between. CDR3 residues: CASAGLLSSNQPQHF. The DNA of the CDR3 is TGCGCCAGCGCCGGCCTCTTAAGCAGCAATCAGCCCCAGCATTTT.

The V and J genes are TRBV27 and TRBJ1-1; a possible D gene is TRBD1 (6 bases). Germline CDR1 reads MNHEY; CDR2 reads SMNVEV (reference sequence). This CDR3 comprises 14 residues. The V and J ends lost 8 bases and 4 bases respectively, with 17 bases between them. CDR3 residues: CASADGGRGTEAFF. As DNA, the CDR3 is TGTGCCAGCGCCGACGGGGGGCGGGGCACTGAAGCTTTCTTT.

This clonotype was seen only once. The chain combines TRBV2 with TRBJ1-2; 7 bases are shared with TRBD1. CDR3 size: 13 residues. After removal of 9 bases from V and 2 bases from J, the junction contained 6 bases not matched to a gene. CDR1 is SNHLY and CDR2 is FYNNEI in the germline V gene. CDR3 coding DNA: TGTGCCAGTCTGACAGGGACAAACTATGGCTACACCTTC. It is translated as CASLTGTNYGYTF. Variable domain in full (rest from reference TRBV2 and TRBJ1-2): EPEVTQTPSHQVTQMGQEVILRCVPISNHLYFYWYRQILGQKVEFLVSFYNNEISEKSEIFDDQFSVERPDGSNFTLKIRSTKLEDSAMYFCASLTGTNYGYTFGSGTRLTVV.

This clonotype turned up a few times. J is TRBJ2-7 and V is TRBV5-1; 9 nucleotides agree with TRBD2. The germline CDR1 and CDR2 sequences are SGHRS and YFSETQ. Losses at the gene ends were 0 bases for V and 3 bases for J; bases not matched to a gene: 7. This CDR3 is 16 amino acids long. As DNA, the CDR3 is TGCGCCAGCAGCTTGGCCGAAGTAGCGGGGGTCTACGAGCAGTACTTC. It yields the protein CASSLAEVAGVYEQYF.

Comments on this clonotype: One junction end disagrees with the germline gene, perhaps due to a read error. The J gene is TRBJ2-1, the V gene TRBV20-1; a weak D match, TRBD2 (5 bases). Germline assignment: CDR1 DFQATT and CDR2 SNEGSKA (reference sequence). CDR3 length equals 15 residues. Written as DNA, the CDR3 is TGCAGTGCTGGAGATTGGGCTACCCGGGGTGATGAGCAGTTCTTC. Translated: CSAGDWATRGDEQFF.